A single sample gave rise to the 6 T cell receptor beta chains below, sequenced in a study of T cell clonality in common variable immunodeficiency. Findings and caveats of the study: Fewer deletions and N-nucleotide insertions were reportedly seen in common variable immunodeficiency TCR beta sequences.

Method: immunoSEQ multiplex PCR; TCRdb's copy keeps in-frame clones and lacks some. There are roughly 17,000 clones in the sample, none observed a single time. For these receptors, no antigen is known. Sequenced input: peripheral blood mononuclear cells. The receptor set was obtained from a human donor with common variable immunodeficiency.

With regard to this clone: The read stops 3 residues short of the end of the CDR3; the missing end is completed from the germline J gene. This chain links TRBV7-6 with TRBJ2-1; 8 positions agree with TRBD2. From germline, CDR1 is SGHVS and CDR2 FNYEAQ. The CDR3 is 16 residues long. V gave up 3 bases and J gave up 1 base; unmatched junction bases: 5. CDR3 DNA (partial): TGTGCCAGCAGCTTGGGGATAGCGGGGTCCTACAATGAG. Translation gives CASSLGIAGSYNE. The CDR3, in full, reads CASSLGIAGSYNEQFF.

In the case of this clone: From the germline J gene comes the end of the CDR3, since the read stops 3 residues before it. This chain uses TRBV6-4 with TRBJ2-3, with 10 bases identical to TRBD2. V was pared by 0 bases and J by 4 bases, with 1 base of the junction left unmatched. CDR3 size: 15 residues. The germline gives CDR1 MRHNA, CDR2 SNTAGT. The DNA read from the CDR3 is TGTGCCAGCAGTGACTCAGCGGGGGGGCCAGATACG. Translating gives CASSDSAGGPDT. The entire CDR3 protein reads CASSDSAGGPDTQYF.

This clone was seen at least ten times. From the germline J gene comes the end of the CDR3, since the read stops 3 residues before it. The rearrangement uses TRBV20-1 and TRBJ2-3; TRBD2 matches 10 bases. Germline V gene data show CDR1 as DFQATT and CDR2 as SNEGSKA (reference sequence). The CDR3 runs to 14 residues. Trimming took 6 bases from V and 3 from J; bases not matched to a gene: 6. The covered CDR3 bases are TGCAGTGCCTCCGGGACTAGCGAAACAGATACG. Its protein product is CSASGTSETDT. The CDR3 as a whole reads CSASGTSETDTQYF.

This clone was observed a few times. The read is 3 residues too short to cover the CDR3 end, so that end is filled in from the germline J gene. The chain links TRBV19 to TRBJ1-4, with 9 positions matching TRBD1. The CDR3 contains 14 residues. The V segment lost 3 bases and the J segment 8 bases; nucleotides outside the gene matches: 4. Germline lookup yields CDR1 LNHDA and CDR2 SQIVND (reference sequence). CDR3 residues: CASSIGTGTEKLFF. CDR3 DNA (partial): TGTGCCAGTAGTATTGGGACAGGGACCGAAAAA.

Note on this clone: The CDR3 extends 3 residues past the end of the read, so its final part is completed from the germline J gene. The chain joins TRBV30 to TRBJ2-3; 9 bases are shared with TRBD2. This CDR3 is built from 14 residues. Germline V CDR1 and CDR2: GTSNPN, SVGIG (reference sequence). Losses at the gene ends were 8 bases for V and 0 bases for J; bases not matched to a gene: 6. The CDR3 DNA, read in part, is TGTGCCGCACAGCGGGGGGCTAGCACAGATACG. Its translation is CAAQRGASTDT. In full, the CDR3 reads CAAQRGASTDTQYF.

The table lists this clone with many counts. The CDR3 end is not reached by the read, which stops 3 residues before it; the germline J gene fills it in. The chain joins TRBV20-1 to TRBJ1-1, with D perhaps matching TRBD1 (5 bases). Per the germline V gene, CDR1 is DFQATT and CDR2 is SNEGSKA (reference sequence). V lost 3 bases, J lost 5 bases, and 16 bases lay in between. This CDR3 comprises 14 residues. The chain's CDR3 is CSARAPAGGTEAFF. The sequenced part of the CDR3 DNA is TGCAGTGCTAGGGCCCCGGCGGGGGGTACTGAA.